The 26 T cell receptor beta chains below come from one sample, sequenced in a study of blood T cell repertoires in COVID-19. The repertoire was sequenced with immunoSEQ multiplex PCR; TCRdb's copy has only in-frame clones and lacks some. Of approximately 300,000 clones listed, roughly 88% are singletons. Sequenced input: peripheral blood. Receptors originate from a woman aged 50 to 60 with active or convalescent COVID-19.

The chain is built from TRBV25-1 and TRBJ2-1; TRBD2 aligns across 16 bases. This CDR3 is built from 16 residues. V was pared by 4 bases and J by 15 bases, with 12 bases of the junction left unmatched. Germline lookup yields CDR1 MGHDK and CDR2 SYGVNS. The CDR3: CASSAGTSGRASGRFF. The DNA for the CDR3 is TGTGCCAGCAGTGCCGGGACTAGCGGGAGGGCCTCTGGGCGGTTCTTC.

The V call is TRBV19, the J call TRBJ2-7; 10 nucleotides line up with TRBD2. CDR3 length equals 17 residues. V trimming: 3 bases; J trimming: 5 bases; junction bases outside the gene matches: 13. Germline loops: CDR1 LNHDA, CDR2 SQIVND (reference sequence). In DNA form, the CDR3 reads TGTGCCAGTAGTATTTTCTACCCTAGCGGGAGCACCCACGAGCAGTACTTC. This encodes CASSIFYPSGSTHEQYF.

This rearrangement joins TRBV6-5 to TRBJ1-2; TRBD1 matches 9 bases. Per germline, CDR1 MNHEY and CDR2 SVGAGI. Germline trimming cut 3 bases from V and 6 bases from J; bases unmatched to any gene: 11. This CDR3 has 16 amino acids. CDR3 in DNA: TGTGCCAGCAGTTATCCAGCCCGACAGGGGGGCGATGGCTACACCTTC. As protein: CASSYPARQGGDGYTF.

The rearrangement uses TRBV10-3 and TRBJ1-2; D not resolved. There are 13 residues in the CDR3. Germline V gene data show CDR1 as ENHRY and CDR2 as SYGVKD. V was trimmed by 6 bases and J by 2 bases, leaving 10 bases between them. The CDR3 sequence: CAIRPGGNYGYTF. The CDR3 coding sequence is TGTGCCATCAGGCCAGGTGGCAACTATGGCTACACCTTC.

The chain employs TRBV7-2 and TRBJ2-1; maybe TRBD2 (6 bases). The CDR3 contains 18 residues. The V end was cut by 1 base, the J end by 1 base, with 17 bases between. Germline-derived CDR1 and CDR2 are SGHTA and FQGNSA. Written as DNA, the CDR3 is TGTGCCAGCAGCTTAGATTCCATCCGGGAGCTTTCCTACAATGAGCAGTTCTTC. This translates into CASSLDSIRELSYNEQFF.

The V and J genes are TRBV27 and TRBJ2-7, with 13 bases fitting TRBD2. This CDR3 comprises 14 residues. V lost 6 bases, J lost 5 bases, and 4 bases stayed unmatched. Germline CDR1 reads MNHEY; CDR2 reads SMNVEV (reference sequence). CDR3 sequence (DNA): TGTGCCAGCAGGGGACTAGCGGGATCCAACGAGCAGTACTTC. Translation gives CASRGLAGSNEQYF.

The V and J genes are TRBV7-3 and TRBJ2-1; 15 bases are a match to TRBD2. There are 17 residues in the CDR3. After removal of 5 bases from V and 6 bases from J, the junction contained 8 bases not matched to a gene. Germline V gene sequence: CDR1 SGHTA, CDR2 FQGTGA. CDR3 region: CASSPSGTSGRSNEQFF. The CDR3 DNA follows: TGTGCCAGCAGCCCCTCCGGGACTAGCGGGAGGAGCAATGAGCAGTTCTTC.

The chain is built from TRBV6-4 and TRBJ2-7; 9 nucleotides agree with TRBD1. Germline assignment: CDR1 MRHNA and CDR2 SNTAGT. The CDR3 loop spans 14 amino acids. V trimming: 1 base; J trimming: 4 bases; junction bases outside the gene matches: 2. The CDR3 coding sequence is TGTGCCAGCAGTGACTTGGGGACAGGGTACGAGCAGTACTTC. Protein sequence: CASSDLGTGYEQYF.

The V and J genes are TRBV30 and TRBJ2-6, with D perhaps matching TRBD1 (5 bases). The V gene lost 7 bases and the J gene lost 9 bases, with 13 bases spanning the gap. In germline, CDR1 is GTSNPN, CDR2 SVGIG (reference sequence). CDR3 length equals 12 residues. The CDR3 region is CALGVAFNVLTF. The CDR3 DNA reads as TGTGCCTTAGGGGTCGCTTTCAACGTCCTGACTTTC.

The gene calls are TRBV19 and TRBJ1-2, with D unclear. CDR1 is LNHDA and CDR2 is SQIVND in the germline V gene (reference sequence). This CDR3 comprises 12 residues. Deletions cut 3 bases from V and 3 bases from J, with 5 bases between. The CDR3 DNA reads TGTGCCAGTAGTATTTCGGACTATGGCTACACCTTC. Translation: CASSISDYGYTF.

The rearrangement uses TRBV5-1 and TRBJ1-1; a weak D match, TRBD1 (5 bases). V lost 0 bases and J 6 bases, leaving 21 bases between the germline ends. Per germline, CDR1 SGHRS and CDR2 YFSETQ. CDR3 length equals 17 residues. In DNA, the CDR3 is TGCGCCAGCAGCTTGGTTGTCGGGGGACTTGGTAGGGCTGAAGCTTTCTTT. This sequence encodes CASSLVVGGLGRAEAFF.

The chain couples TRBV6-6 to TRBJ1-6; a weak D match, TRBD1 (6 bases). The V gene's germline CDR1 is MNHNY and CDR2 SVGAGI (reference sequence). V was pared by 6 bases and J by 5 bases, with 14 bases between. This CDR3 spans 15 amino acids. DNA of the CDR3: TGTGCCAGCAGGGCCCAAACAGGGAATAATTCACCCCTCCACTTT. Residues: CASRAQTGNNSPLHF.

The rearrangement joins TRBV27 to TRBJ1-1, with 7 bases matching TRBD1. Germline lookup yields CDR1 MNHEY and CDR2 SMNVEV (reference sequence). The CDR3 is 14 residues long. With V trimmed by 6 bases and J by 4 bases, 8 bases remained unmatched. The CDR3: CASRRQGWGTEAFF. For the CDR3, the DNA is TGTGCCAGCAGGCGACAGGGTTGGGGCACTGAAGCTTTCTTT.

V gene TRBV28 combines with J gene TRBJ2-7; 8 bases align to TRBD2. This CDR3 is built from 13 residues. Germline-derived CDR1 and CDR2 are MDHEN and SYDVKM. Trimming cost V 10 bases and J 4 bases; bases outside gene matches: 9. CDR3 region: CATIAGYGYEQYF. DNA of the CDR3: TGTGCCACCATAGCGGGGTATGGATACGAGCAGTACTTC.

This chain links TRBV4-2 with TRBJ1-5; maybe TRBD1 (5 bases). Deletions cut 3 bases from V and 4 bases from J, with 13 bases between. This CDR3 contains 15 residues. Looked up from germline, CDR1 is LGHNA and CDR2 is YNFKEQ. DNA for the CDR3: TGTGCCAGCAGCCAGACAGTGGACCATAATCAGCCCCAGCATTTT. It yields the protein CASSQTVDHNQPQHF.

The chain is built from TRBV18 and TRBJ2-1; no firm D call. The CDR3 spans 14 residues. Germline values: CDR1 KGHSH, CDR2 LQKENI. Between the trimmed V and J ends, which lost 4 bases and 5 bases, there was a span of 12 bases. The CDR3 loop is CASSLGEVNNEQFF. Here the CDR3 DNA reads TGTGCCAGCTCACTTGGAGAAGTAAACAATGAGCAGTTCTTC.

The chain links TRBV7-3 to TRBJ2-3, with 11 bases matching TRBD2. V was pared by 1 base and J by 2 bases, with 5 bases of the junction left unmatched. In germline, CDR1 is SGHTA, CDR2 FQGTGA. The CDR3 is made up of 17 amino acids. For the CDR3, the DNA is TGTGCCAGCAGCTTAAAGGGACTAGCGGACTACACAGATACGCAGTATTTT. It encodes CASSLKGLADYTDTQYF. The full variable domain, rest sourced from reference TRBV7-3 and TRBJ2-3, is GAGVSQTPSNKVTEKGKYVELRCDPISGHTALYWYRQSLGQGPEFLIYFQGTGAADDSGLPNDRFFAVRPEGSVSTLKIQRTERGDSAVYLCASSLKGLADYTDTQYFGPGTRLTVL.

This chain connects TRBV18 to TRBJ1-1, with TRBD1 matching over 7 bases. The V and J ends lost 2 bases and 5 bases, in that order; junction bases with no gene match: 11. Germline assignment: CDR1 KGHSH and CDR2 LQKENI. CDR3 length equals 16 residues. The CDR3 DNA sequence: TGTGCCAGCTCACCATCTAAACAGGGGTCAGGAACTGAAGCTTTCTTT. Residues: CASSPSKQGSGTEAFF. The full variable domain, in which reference TRBV18 and TRBJ1-1 provide the parts outside the CDR3, is NAGVMQNPRHLVRRRGQEARLRCSPMKGHSHVYWYRQLPEEGLKFMVYLQKENIIDESGMPKERFSAEFPKEGPSILRIQQVVRGDSAAYFCASSPSKQGSGTEAFFGQGTRLTVV.

The V call is TRBV19, the J call TRBJ1-1, with D perhaps TRBD1 (5 bases). There are 11 residues in the CDR3. Germline V lookup: CDR1 LNHDA, CDR2 SQIVND (reference sequence). The V gene lost 3 bases and the J gene lost 7 bases, with 6 bases spanning the gap. The CDR3 nucleotides read TGTGCCAGTAGTATCCAGGGTGAAGCTTTCTTT. This sequence encodes CASSIQGEAFF.

Here the CDR3 reads CASSSNRPYNSPLHF. CDR3 DNA sequence: TGTGCCAGCAGCTCCAACAGGCCATATAATTCACCCCTCCACTTT. The V call is TRBV5-6, the J call TRBJ1-6; possible D gene TRBD1, 5 bases. V was clipped by 3 bases and J by 4 bases, with 11 bases between them. The CDR3 runs 15 residues. Germline values: CDR1 SGHDT, CDR2 YYEEEE.

The V gene is TRBV5-1, the J gene TRBJ2-7; D is possibly TRBD1 (6 bases). Trimming pared 4 bases from V and 6 bases from J, leaving 26 bases between. This CDR3 contains 17 residues. Germline V gene sequence: CDR1 SGHRS, CDR2 YFSETQ. CDR3 bases: TGCGCCAGCAGCATGCAACAGGGAGCATACCGCATCCCCGAGCAGTACTTC. This encodes CASSMQQGAYRIPEQYF.

The chain carries TRBV9 and TRBJ2-2; TRBD1 matches 8 bases. CDR1 and CDR2 from the germline V gene are SGDLS and YYNGEE. V dropped 8 bases and J dropped 0; count of bases not matched to a gene: 6. The CDR3 has 15 amino acids. Written as DNA, the CDR3 is TGTGCCAGTTCCAGGGGGCTTTCGAACACCGGGGAGCTGTTTTTT. It codes for CASSRGLSNTGELFF.

The chain uses TRBV19 and TRBJ2-5, with TRBD1 matching over 7 bases. The J segment lost 2 bases and the V segment lost 10 bases, leaving 7 bases of the junction unmatched. CDR1 is LNHDA, CDR2 SQIVND, per germline (reference sequence). The CDR3 sequence is 13 residues long. CDR3 sequence: CATRTGAQETQYF. In DNA form, the CDR3 reads TGTGCCACCAGGACAGGAGCACAAGAGACCCAGTACTTC.

The chain combines TRBV10-3 with TRBJ1-2, with 9 bases identical to TRBD1. Looked up from germline, CDR1 is ENHRY and CDR2 is SYGVKD. The CDR3 has 13 amino acids. Unmatched junction bases numbered 5, after V lost 4 bases and J lost 8 bases. CDR3 in amino acids: CAISGTGDVGYTF. CDR3 nucleotides: TGTGCCATCAGTGGGACAGGGGATGTCGGCTACACCTTC.

The CDR3 loop reads CAVDSPSRNTIYF. The CDR3 DNA reads as TGTGCCGTCGACAGCCCCAGCCGAAACACCATATATTTT. This chain connects TRBV10-3 to TRBJ1-3, with D perhaps matching TRBD1 (5 bases). The V end was cut by 11 bases, the J end by 5 bases, with 16 bases between. CDR1 is ENHRY and CDR2 is SYGVKD in the germline V gene. This CDR3 contains 13 residues.

As regards this clone: Other DNA sequences in the same sample also yield this CDR3. The CDR3 reads CASSQEGQGNSPLHF. Here the CDR3 DNA reads TGTGCCAGCAGCCAAGAGGGACAGGGGAATTCACCCCTCCACTTT. The chain employs TRBV4-2 and TRBJ1-6; TRBD1 aligns across 10 bases. The CDR3 loop spans 15 amino acids. The ends lost 0 bases at V and 7 bases at J; junction bases unmatched: 0. Germline V lookup: CDR1 LGHNA, CDR2 YNFKEQ.